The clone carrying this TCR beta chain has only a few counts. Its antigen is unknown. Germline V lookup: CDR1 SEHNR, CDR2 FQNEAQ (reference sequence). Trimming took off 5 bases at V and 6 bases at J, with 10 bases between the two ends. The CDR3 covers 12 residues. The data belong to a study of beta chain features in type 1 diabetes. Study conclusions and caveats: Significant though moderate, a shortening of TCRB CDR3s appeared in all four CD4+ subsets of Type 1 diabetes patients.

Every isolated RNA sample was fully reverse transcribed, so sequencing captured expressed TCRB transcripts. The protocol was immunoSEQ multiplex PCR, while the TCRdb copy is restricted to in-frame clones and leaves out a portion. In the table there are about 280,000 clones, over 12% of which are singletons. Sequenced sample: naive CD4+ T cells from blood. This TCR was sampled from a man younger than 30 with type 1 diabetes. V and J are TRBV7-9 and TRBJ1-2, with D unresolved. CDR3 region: CASSGNGDGYTF. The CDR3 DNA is TGTGCCAGCAGCGGCAACGGGGATGGCTACACCTTC.